This is a list of T cell receptor beta chains from one sample in a study of T cell responses to AZD1222 COVID-19 vaccine. Sequencing used immunoSEQ multiplex PCR; TCRdb keeps in-frame clones, though not all of them. Of 90,000 to 110,000 clones in the sample, about 80% were seen once. Sequenced here: peripheral blood, sampled on day 0 of AZD1222 vaccination. The receptors originated from an adult in good health. CDR3s include the opening cysteine and the closing phenylalanine or tryptophan.

V	J	CDR3
TRBV19	TRBJ1-5	CASSVIQVISNQPQHF
TRBV7-9	TRBJ1-4	CASSLFEGAGEKLFF
TRBV5-1	TRBJ1-1	CASGSGQGNTEAFF
TRBV7-3	TRBJ1-1	CASSLTLLGGSNTEAFF
TRBV11-2	TRBJ1-2	CASSITGGAGNYGYTF
TRBV4-3	TRBJ2-5	CASSKQVGRETQYF
TRBV6-6	TRBJ2-1	CASTQAGGQYNEQFF
TRBV29-1	TRBJ1-1	CSVEGPRDRSIRWAEAFF
TRBV6-1	TRBJ2-7	CASSEVSGTGGYEQYF
TRBV25-1	TRBJ1-2	CASSENRAYLGYGYTF
TRBV27	TRBJ2-1	CASSLNGGEQFF
TRBV15	TRBJ1-3	CATSSDKIGNTIYF
TRBV6-2/TRBV6-3	TRBJ2-7	CASSWDRFTYEQYF
TRBV19	TRBJ1-1	CASSIQGYTEAFF
TRBV3-1/TRBV3-2	TRBJ1-1	CASSQIRNTEAFF
TRBV12-3/TRBV12-4	TRBJ1-6	CASSLEGTPLHF
TRBV12-3/TRBV12-4	TRBJ1-2	CASSLGRLYGYTF
TRBV6-2/TRBV6-3	TRBJ1-1	CASSLSRVVGTEAFF
TRBV7-3	TRBJ1-2	CASSQGQGYGYTF
TRBV9	TRBJ2-2	CASSVVTGELFF
TRBV6-1	TRBJ1-6	CASSEGFISRFNSPLHF
TRBV19	TRBJ1-5	CASSIEAGVGPQHF
TRBV6-2/TRBV6-3	TRBJ2-7	CASSYPTGQTYEQYF
TRBV9	TRBJ2-2	CASGGGMNTGELFF
TRBV5-1	TRBJ1-4	CASSPGDLATNEKLFF
TRBV7-2	TRBJ1-2	CASSSRGGTNYGYTF
TRBV30	TRBJ1-1	CAWSSGLNTEAFF
TRBV27	TRBJ1-6	CASKGVGSPLHF
TRBV6-4	TRBJ1-6	CASSDAPRAGVPRDNSPLHF
TRBV5-4	TRBJ1-5	CASSFGDGNQPQHF
TRBV27	TRBJ2-5	CASSSGGSGVAKTQYF
TRBV14	TRBJ1-2	CASSQDGRTETF
TRBV3-1/TRBV3-2	TRBJ1-2	CASSRSYGYTF
TRBV4-3	TRBJ1-3	CASSQDRSGNTIYF
TRBV11-2	TRBJ2-3	CASSAWDTDTQYF
TRBV27	TRBJ1-2	CASSSRDHYGYTF
TRBV7-2	TRBJ2-2	CASSPPQGTVTGELFF
TRBV25-1	TRBJ1-2	CASSEYYPQDGYTF
TRBV7-2	TRBJ2-3	CASSLSPAGGTSTDTQYF
TRBV19	TRBJ2-1	CASSIAPGSYNEQFF
TRBV29-1	TRBJ1-3	CSVEDQSPREGVSSGNTIYF
TRBV5-1	TRBJ1-1	CASSLTGWMADTEAFF
TRBV12-3/TRBV12-4	TRBJ2-1	CASSLGTGDEQFF
TRBV11-2	TRBJ1-1	CASSFGQLNTEAFF
TRBV29-1	TRBJ1-2	CSVEDPFPYGYTF
TRBV4-2	TRBJ1-2	CASSPREFDGYTF
TRBV19	TRBJ2-7	CASRQDRGRGEQYF
TRBV29-1	TRBJ2-4	CSVEQAGTKNIQYF
TRBV27	TRBJ1-2	CASSLSNRGRGGYTF